This record looks at one TCR beta chain sequence and its context. The antigen remains unidentified. Looked up from germline, CDR1 is MNHEY and CDR2 is SVGAGI. Trimming stripped 5 bases from V and 5 bases from J, with 3 bases between. This CDR3 has 10 residues. The data originate from a study of Ad26.COV2.S vaccination and SARS-CoV-2 variants. Study summary: Donor joined the COV1001 Ad26.COV2.S trial arm. Study-wide points: Placebo recipients and vaccine recipients were similar in non-spike TCR breadth. Analyses that measured TCR breadth and depth may have underestimated total T cell responses.

Here immunoSEQ multiplex PCR was the method, and the copy in TCRdb shows in-frame clones only, minus some. Of about 680,000 clones listed, around 89% are singletons. Stated treatment: roughly 20 received Ad26.COV2.S at low or high dose, single or two shots; 5 received placebo; per-sample allocation not given. Sampling was done on day 63 after the first vaccine or placebo injection. Boston supplied an adult donor aged 18-55 years. The sequence came from a person between 18 and 65 years old who received the Ad26.COV2.S COVID-19 vaccine or a placebo. Source: peripheral blood, taken in a trial of Ad26.COV2.S vaccine versus placebo. This rearrangement joins TRBV6-5 to TRBJ2-5, with D unresolved. CDR3 residues: CASSRETQYF. CDR3 nucleotides: TGTGCCAGCAGTCGGGAGACCCAGTACTTC.